Listed below are T cell receptor beta chains from one sample, sequenced in a study of blood T cell repertoires in COVID-19. This table comes from immunoSEQ multiplex PCR, and its TCRdb copy is limited to in-frame clones, with some not included. The table lists about 210,000 clones, 75% to 85% of them singletons. Sequenced sample: PBMCs or T cells enriched from blood (not recorded which). The receptor set was obtained from a man aged 30-40 years with acute COVID-19. The CDR3 runs from the conserved cysteine through the conserved F or W. A D gene is named only where the DNA matches it firmly. Some rows have no size entry. The others give once, few or many, or a class for an expanded clone.

j_call | v_call | d_call | clone_size | cdr3_aa | cdr3_nt
TRBJ2-2 | TRBV10-3 | TRBD2 | once | CAIRQTSGGAGETGELFF | TGTGCCATCAGACAAACTAGCGGGGGGGCCGGAGAAACCGGGGAGCTGTTTTTT
TRBJ2-2 | TRBV4-1 | . | . | CASSQVGGRTGELFF | TGCGCCAGCAGCCAAGTCGGGGGGCGCACCGGGGAGCTGTTTTTT
TRBJ1-1 | TRBV2 | . | . | CASSVQHYTEAFF | TGTGCCAGCAGTGTACAGCATTACACTGAAGCTTTCTTT
TRBJ1-1 | TRBV7-2 | TRBD1 | . | CASSPWDRGTNTEAFF | TGTGCCAGCAGCCCATGGGACAGGGGGACGAACACTGAAGCTTTCTTT
TRBJ1-2 | TRBV19 | TRBD1 | . | CASSIDAGQQYGYTF | TGTGCCAGTAGTATAGATGCGGGACAGCAATATGGCTACACCTTC
TRBJ1-2 | TRBV10-3 | TRBD1 | . | CAITRTGGPYGYTF | TGTGCCATCACCCGGACAGGGGGCCCCTATGGCTACACCTTC
TRBJ1-2 | TRBV28 | TRBD1 | once | CASSLGDRGPYGYTF | TGTGCCAGCAGTTTAGGGGACAGGGGGCCCTATGGCTACACCTTC
TRBJ1-4 | TRBV10-3 | . | . | CAISERGTNEKLFF | TGTGCCATCTCCGAAAGGGGAACTAATGAAAAACTGTTTTTT
TRBJ1-2 | TRBV12-3/TRBV12-4 | TRBD1 | . | CASSFGTGRGYTF | TGTGCCAGCAGTTTTGGGACAGGGCGCGGCTACACCTTC
TRBJ1-2 | TRBV27 | TRBD1 | . | CASSFHRGSNYGYTF | TGTGCCAGCAGTTTCCACAGGGGAAGTAACTATGGCTACACCTTC
TRBJ2-5 | TRBV3-1/TRBV3-2 | TRBD2 | . | CASSTAGGQETQYF | TGTGCCAGTAGCACGGCGGGGGGACAAGAGACCCAGTACTTC
TRBJ2-1 | TRBV5-6 | . | . | CASSPQGYNEQFF | TGTGCCAGCAGCCCTCAGGGATACAATGAGCAGTTCTTC
TRBJ1-1 | TRBV14 | . | . | CASSQQGAGHTEAFF | TGTGCCAGCAGCCAACAGGGAGCGGGGCACACTGAAGCTTTCTTT
TRBJ1-1 | TRBV6-4 | . | . | CASRRTANTEAFF | TGTGCCAGCAGGCGGACAGCGAACACTGAAGCTTTCTTT
TRBJ1-1 | TRBV5-1 | TRBD1 | . | CASTRTGGFATEAFF | TGCGCCAGCACCAGGACAGGGGGCTTCGCCACTGAAGCTTTCTTT
TRBJ1-2 | TRBV7-9 | . | . | CASSLYGYTF | TGTGCCAGCAGCCTCTATGGCTACACCTTC
TRBJ1-3 | TRBV7-2 | . | . | CASSLYAGSSGNTIYF | TGTGCCAGCAGCTTATACGCGGGCAGCTCTGGAAACACCATATATTTT
TRBJ1-2 | TRBV6-4 | . | . | CASSDGIFDGYTF | TGTGCCAGCAGTGATGGCATCTTCGATGGCTACACCTTC
TRBJ1-2 | TRBV9 | TRBD1 | . | CASSATTGTSNGYTF | TGTGCCAGCAGCGCAACGACAGGGACCTCCAATGGCTACACCTTC
TRBJ2-3 | TRBV4-1 | . | . | CASSQDPSTDTQYF | TGCGCCAGCAGCCAAGATCCTAGCACAGATACGCAGTATTTT
TRBJ1-1 | TRBV2 | . | . | CASRYSWNTEAFF | TGTGCCAGCAGATACAGTTGGAACACTGAAGCTTTCTTT
TRBJ1-4 | TRBV30 | TRBD1 | few | CAWSGQGLGEKLFF | TGTGCCTGGAGTGGACAGGGGCTCGGTGAAAAACTGTTTTTT
TRBJ2-7 | TRBV28 | TRBD1 | . | CASSSGDRVGYEQYF | TGTGCCAGCAGTTCGGGGGACAGGGTTGGGTACGAGCAGTACTTC